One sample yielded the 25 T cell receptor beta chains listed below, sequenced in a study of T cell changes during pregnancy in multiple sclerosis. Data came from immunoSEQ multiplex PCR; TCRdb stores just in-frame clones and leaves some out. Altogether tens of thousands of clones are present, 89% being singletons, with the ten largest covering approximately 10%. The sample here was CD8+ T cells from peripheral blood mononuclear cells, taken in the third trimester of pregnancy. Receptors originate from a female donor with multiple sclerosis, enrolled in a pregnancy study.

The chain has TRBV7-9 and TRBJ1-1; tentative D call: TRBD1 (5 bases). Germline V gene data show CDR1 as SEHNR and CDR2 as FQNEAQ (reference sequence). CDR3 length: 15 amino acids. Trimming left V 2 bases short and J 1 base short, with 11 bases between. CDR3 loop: CASSLPGQGNTEAFF. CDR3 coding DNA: TGTGCCAGCAGCTTACCAGGTCAGGGGAACACTGAAGCTTTCTTT.

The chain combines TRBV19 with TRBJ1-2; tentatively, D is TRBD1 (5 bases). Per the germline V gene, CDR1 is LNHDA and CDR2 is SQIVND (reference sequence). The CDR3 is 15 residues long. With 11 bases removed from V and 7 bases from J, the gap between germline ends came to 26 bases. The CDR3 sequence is CASKYRDSDTAGYTF. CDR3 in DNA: TGTGCCTCGAAATACCGGGACTCCGATACCGCTGGCTACACCTTC.

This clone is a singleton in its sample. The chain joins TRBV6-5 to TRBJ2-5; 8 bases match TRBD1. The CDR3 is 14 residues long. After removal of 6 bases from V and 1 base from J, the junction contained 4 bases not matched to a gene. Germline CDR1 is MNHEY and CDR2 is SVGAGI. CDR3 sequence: CASSRGQAQETQYF. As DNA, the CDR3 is TGTGCCAGCAGCCGGGGACAGGCCCAAGAGACCCAGTACTTC.

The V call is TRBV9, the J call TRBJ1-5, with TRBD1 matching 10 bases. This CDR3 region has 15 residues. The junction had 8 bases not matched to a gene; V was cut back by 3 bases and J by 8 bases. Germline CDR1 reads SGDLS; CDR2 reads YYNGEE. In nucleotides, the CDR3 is TGTGCCAGCAGCGGGGGACAGGGGATCCGGGAGCCCCAGCATTTT. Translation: CASSGGQGIREPQHF.

CDR3 sequence (DNA): TGTGCCAGCAGCTCTACGTACTCGAGCTCCTACGAGCAGTACTTC. The encoded protein is CASSSTYSSSYEQYF. This chain links TRBV7-9 with TRBJ2-7; D unresolved. Germline CDR1 reads SEHNR; CDR2 reads FQNEAQ (reference sequence). The CDR3 totals 15 residues. The V and J ends lost 4 bases and 0 bases respectively, with 13 bases between them.

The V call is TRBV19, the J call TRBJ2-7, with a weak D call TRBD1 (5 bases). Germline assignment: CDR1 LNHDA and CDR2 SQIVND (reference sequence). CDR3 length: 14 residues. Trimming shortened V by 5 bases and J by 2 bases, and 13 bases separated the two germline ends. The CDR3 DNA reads TGTGCCAGTAGTTTGACAGCCTCAACCTACGAGCAGTACTTC. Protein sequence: CASSLTASTYEQYF. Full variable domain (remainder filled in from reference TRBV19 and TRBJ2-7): DGGITQSPKYLFRKEGQNVTLSCEQNLNHDAMYWYRQDPGQGLRLIYYSQIVNDFQKGDIAEGYSVSREKKESFPLTVTSAQKNPTAFYLCASSLTASTYEQYFGPGTRLTVT.

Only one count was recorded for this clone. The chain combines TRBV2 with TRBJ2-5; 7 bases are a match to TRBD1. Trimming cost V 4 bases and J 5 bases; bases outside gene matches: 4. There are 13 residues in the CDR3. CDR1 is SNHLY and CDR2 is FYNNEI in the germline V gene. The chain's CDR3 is CASSVGRGETQYF. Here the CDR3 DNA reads TGTGCCAGCAGTGTCGGCAGGGGGGAGACCCAGTACTTC.

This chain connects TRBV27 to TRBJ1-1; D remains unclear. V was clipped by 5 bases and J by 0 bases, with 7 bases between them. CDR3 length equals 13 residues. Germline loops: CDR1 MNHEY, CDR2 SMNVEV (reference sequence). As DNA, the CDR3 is TGTGCCAGCAGTCCTACCTTGAACACTGAAGCTTTCTTT. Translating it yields CASSPTLNTEAFF.

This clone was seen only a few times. CDR3 loop: CASSYSSGNNEQFF. CDR3 in DNA: TGTGCCAGCAGTTACTCCTCGGGGAACAATGAGCAGTTCTTC. V and J are TRBV6-5 and TRBJ2-1; TRBD2 is a possible D gene (5 bases). This CDR3 is built from 14 residues. Per the germline V gene, CDR1 is MNHEY and CDR2 is SVGAGI. V was cut by 0 bases and J by 5 bases, with 8 bases left in between.

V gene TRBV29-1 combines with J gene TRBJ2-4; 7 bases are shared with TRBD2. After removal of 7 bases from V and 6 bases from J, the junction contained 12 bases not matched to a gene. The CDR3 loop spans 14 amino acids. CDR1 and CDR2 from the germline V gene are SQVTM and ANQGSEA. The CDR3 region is CSATPGGGGNIQYF. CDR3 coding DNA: TGCAGCGCTACCCCGGGAGGCGGGGGAAACATTCAGTACTTC.

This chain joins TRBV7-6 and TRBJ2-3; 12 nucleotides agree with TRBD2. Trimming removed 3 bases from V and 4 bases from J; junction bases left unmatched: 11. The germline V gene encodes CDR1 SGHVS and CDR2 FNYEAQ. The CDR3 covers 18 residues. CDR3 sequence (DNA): TGTGCCAGCAGCTTCACTTCCATCCTAGCGGGGGGGCCAGATACGCAGTATTTT. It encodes CASSFTSILAGGPDTQYF.

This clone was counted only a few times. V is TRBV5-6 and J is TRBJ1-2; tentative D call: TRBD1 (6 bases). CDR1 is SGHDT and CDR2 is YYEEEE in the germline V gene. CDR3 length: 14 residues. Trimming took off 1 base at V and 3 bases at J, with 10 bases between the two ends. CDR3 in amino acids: CASSLRGGHYGYTF. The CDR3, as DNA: TGTGCCAGCAGCTTGAGGGGGGGCCACTATGGCTACACCTTC.

Here the CDR3 reads CASHHGQGIYGYTF. The CDR3 nucleotides are TGTGCCAGCCATCATGGACAGGGGATTTATGGCTACACCTTC. The chain combines TRBV2 with TRBJ1-2; 9 nucleotides line up with TRBD1. J was trimmed by 5 bases and V by 8 bases; bases with no gene match: 9. The length of the CDR3 is 14 residues. Per the germline V gene, CDR1 is SNHLY and CDR2 is FYNNEI.

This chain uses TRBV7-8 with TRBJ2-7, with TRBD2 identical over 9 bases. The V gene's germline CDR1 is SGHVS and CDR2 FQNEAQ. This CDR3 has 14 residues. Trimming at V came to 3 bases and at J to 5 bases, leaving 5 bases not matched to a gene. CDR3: CASSFSPSGNEQYF. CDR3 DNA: TGTGCCAGCAGCTTCTCTCCTAGCGGGAACGAGCAGTACTTC.

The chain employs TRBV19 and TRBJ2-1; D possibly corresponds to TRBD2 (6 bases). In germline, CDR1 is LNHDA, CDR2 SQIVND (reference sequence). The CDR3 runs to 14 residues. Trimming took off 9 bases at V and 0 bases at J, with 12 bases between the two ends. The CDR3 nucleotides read TGTGCCAGCGGCCTGGGGGGCTCCTACAATGAGCAGTTCTTC. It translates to CASGLGGSYNEQFF.

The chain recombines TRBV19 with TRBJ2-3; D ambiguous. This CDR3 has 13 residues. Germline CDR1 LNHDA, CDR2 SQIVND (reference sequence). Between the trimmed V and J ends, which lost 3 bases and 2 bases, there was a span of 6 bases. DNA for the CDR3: TGTGCCAGTAGTATTACGGTCACAGATACGCAGTATTTT. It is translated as CASSITVTDTQYF.

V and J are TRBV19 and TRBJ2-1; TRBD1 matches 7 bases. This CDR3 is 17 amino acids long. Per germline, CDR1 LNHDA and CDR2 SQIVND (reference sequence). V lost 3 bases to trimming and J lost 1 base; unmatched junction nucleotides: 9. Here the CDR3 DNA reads TGTGCCAGTAGTATGGGGAGAGGGGGCCGATCCTACAATGAGCAGTTCTTC. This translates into CASSMGRGGRSYNEQFF. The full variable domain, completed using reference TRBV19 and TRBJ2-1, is DGGITQSPKYLFRKEGQNVTLSCEQNLNHDAMYWYRQDPGQGLRLIYYSQIVNDFQKGDIAEGYSVSREKKESFPLTVTSAQKNPTAFYLCASSMGRGGRSYNEQFFGPGTRLTVL.

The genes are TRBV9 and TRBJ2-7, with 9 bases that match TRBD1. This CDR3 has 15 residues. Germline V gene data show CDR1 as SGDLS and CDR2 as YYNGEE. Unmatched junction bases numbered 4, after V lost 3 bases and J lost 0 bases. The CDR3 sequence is CASSEGQGRSYEQYF. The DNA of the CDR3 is TGTGCCAGCAGCGAGGGACAGGGCCGCTCCTACGAGCAGTACTTC.

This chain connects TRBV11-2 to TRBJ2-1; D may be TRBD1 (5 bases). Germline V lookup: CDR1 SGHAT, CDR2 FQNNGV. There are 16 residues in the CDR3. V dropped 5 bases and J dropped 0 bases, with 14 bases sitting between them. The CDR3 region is CASSDTGFSSYNEQFF. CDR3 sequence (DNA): TGTGCCAGCAGCGATACAGGCTTCAGCTCCTACAATGAGCAGTTCTTC.

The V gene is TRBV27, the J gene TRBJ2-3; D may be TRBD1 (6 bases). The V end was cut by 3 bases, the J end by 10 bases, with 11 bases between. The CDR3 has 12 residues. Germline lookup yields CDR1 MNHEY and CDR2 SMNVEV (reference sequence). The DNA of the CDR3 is TGTGCCAGCAGTTTGGAGACAGGTTCGCAGTATTTT. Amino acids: CASSLETGSQYF.

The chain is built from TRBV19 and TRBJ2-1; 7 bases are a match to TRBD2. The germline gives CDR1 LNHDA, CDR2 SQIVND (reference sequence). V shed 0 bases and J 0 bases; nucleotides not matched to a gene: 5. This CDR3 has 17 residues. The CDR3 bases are TGTGCCAGTAGTATAGATGCCCAGCGGGACTCCTACAATGAGCAGTTCTTC. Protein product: CASSIDAQRDSYNEQFF.

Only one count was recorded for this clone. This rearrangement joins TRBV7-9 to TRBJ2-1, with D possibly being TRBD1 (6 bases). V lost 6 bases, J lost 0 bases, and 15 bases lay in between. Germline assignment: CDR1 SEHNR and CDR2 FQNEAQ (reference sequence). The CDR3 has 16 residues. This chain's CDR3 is CASSFTGTRSYNEQFF. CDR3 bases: TGTGCCAGCAGTTTTACCGGGACACGCTCCTACAATGAGCAGTTCTTC.

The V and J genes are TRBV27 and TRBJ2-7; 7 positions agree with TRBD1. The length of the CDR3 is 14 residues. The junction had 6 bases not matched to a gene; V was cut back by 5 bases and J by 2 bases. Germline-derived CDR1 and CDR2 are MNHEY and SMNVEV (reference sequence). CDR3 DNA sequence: TGTGCCAGCAGTCCCACAGGGGATCCCTACGAGCAGTACTTC. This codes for CASSPTGDPYEQYF.

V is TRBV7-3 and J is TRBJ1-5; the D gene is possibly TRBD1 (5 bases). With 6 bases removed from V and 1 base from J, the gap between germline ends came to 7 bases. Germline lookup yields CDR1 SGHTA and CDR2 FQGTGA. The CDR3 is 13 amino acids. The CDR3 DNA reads TGTGCCAGCAGTCCAGGGAGCAATCAGCCCCAGCATTTT. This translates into CASSPGSNQPQHF.

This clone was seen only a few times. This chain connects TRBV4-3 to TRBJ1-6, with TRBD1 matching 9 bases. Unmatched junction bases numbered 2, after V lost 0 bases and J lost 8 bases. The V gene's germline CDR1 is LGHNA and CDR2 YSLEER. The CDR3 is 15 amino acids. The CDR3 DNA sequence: TGCGCCAGCAGCCAAGAAAGGGACAGGGATTCACCCCTCCACTTT. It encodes CASSQERDRDSPLHF.